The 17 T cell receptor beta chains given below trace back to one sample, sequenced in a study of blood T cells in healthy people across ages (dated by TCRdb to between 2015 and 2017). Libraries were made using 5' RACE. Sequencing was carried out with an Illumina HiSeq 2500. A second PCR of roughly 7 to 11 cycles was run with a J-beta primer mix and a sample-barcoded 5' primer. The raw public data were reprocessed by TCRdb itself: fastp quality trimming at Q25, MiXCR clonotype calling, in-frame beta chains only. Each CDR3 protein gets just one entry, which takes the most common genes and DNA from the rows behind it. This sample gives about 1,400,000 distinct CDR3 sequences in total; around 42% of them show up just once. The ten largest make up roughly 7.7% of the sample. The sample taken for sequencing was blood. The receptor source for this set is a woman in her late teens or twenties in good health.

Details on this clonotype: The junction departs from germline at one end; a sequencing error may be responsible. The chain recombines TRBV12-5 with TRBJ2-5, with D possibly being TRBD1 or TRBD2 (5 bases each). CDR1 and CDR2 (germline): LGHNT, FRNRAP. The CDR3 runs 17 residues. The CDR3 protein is CVSGLLPGRSYQETQYF. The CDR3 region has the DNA TGTGTTAGTGGTTTGCTTCCGGGACGTTCGTACCAAGAGACCCAGTACTTC.

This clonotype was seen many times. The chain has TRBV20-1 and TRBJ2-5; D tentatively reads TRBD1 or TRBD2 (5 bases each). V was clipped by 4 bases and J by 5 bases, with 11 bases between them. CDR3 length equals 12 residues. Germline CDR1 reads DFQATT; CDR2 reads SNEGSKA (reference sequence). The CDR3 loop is CSATGPGETQYF. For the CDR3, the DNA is TGCAGTGCTACAGGGCCGGGGGAGACCCAGTACTTC.

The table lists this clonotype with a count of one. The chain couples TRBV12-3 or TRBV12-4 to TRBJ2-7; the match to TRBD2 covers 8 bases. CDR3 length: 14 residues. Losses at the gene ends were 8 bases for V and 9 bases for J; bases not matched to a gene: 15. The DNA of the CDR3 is TGTGCCAGCCGATTAGCGGGGACTACGAAGGTGCAGTACTTC. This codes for CASRLAGTTKVQYF.

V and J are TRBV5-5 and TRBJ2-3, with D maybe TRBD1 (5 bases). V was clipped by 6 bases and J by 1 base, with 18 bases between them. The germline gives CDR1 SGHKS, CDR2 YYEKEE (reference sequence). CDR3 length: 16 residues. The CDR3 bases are TGTGCCAGCACCCTTATAACGCCCAGGGGCACAGATACGCAGTATTTT. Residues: CASTLITPRGTDTQYF.

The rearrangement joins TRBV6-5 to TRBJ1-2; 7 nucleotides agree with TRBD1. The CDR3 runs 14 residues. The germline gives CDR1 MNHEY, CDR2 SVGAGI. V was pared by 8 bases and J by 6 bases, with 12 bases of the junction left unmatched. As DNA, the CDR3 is TGTGCCAGCGGGACACAGGGGATTTTGGATGGCTACACCTTC. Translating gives CASGTQGILDGYTF.

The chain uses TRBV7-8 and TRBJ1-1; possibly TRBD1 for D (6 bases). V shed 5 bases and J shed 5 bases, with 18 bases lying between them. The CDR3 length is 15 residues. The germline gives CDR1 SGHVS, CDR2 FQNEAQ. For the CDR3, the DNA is TGTGCCAGCAGCCCTCGAGGGGGACGGACTACTGAAGCTTTCTTT. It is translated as CASSPRGGRTTEAFF.

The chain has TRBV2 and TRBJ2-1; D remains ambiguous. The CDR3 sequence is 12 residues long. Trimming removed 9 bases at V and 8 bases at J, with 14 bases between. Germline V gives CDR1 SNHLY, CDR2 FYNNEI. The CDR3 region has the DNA TGTGCCAGTGCCCCTTTTTGGGATGAGCAGTTCTTC. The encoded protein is CASAPFWDEQFF.

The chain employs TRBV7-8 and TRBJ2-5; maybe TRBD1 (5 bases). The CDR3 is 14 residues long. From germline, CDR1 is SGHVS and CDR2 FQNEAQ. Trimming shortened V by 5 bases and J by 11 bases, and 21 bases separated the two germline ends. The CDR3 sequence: CASSVGHGLGEQYF. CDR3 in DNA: TGTGCCAGCAGCGTAGGACATGGGTTGGGTGAGCAGTACTTC.

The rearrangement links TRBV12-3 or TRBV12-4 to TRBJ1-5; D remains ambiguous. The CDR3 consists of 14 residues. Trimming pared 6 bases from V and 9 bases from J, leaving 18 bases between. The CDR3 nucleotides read TGTGCCAGCAGCCCCCACCGGCGGGCGGGGCCCCAGCATTTT. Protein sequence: CASSPHRRAGPQHF.

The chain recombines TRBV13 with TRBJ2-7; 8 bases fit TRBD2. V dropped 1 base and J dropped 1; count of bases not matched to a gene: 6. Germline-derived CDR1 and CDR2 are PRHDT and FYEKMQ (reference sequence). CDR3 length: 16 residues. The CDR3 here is CASSLEGGRRSYEQYF. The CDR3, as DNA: TGTGCCAGCAGCTTAGAAGGCGGGAGGAGGTCCTACGAGCAGTACTTC.

CDR3 in DNA: TGCGCCAGCAGCTATAGCGGGAGTCGGCAAGAGACCCAGTACTTC. Protein: CASSYSGSRQETQYF. V gene TRBV5-1 combines with J gene TRBJ2-5; 9 nucleotides agree with TRBD2. J lost 2 bases, V lost 3 bases, and 5 bases had no gene match. The CDR3 sequence is 15 residues long. CDR1 is SGHRS, CDR2 YFSETQ, per germline.

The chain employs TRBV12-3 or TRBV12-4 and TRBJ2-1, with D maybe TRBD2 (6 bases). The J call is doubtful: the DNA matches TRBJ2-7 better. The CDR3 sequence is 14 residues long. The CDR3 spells CASSPQTRIDEQYF. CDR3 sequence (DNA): TGTGCCAGCAGCCCCCAGACTAGAATCGATGAGCAGTACTTC.

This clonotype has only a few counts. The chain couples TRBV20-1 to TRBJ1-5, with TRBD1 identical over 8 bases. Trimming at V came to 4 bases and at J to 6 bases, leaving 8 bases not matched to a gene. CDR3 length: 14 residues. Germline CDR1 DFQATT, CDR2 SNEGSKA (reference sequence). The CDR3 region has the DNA TGCAGTGCTAAGATGGACAGGGCGGCTCAGCCCCAGCATTTT. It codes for CSAKMDRAAQPQHF.

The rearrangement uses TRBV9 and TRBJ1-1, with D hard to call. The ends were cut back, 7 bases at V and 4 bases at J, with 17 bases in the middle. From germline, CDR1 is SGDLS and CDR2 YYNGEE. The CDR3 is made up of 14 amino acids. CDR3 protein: CASAIAGSGTEAFF. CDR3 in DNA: TGTGCCAGCGCCATAGCCGGGTCGGGCACTGAAGCTTTCTTT.

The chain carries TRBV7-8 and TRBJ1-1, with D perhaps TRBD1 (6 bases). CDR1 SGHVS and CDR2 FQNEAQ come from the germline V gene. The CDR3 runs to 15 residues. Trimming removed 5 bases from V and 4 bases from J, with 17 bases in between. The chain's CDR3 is CASSRGWGEITEAFF. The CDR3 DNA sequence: TGTGCCAGCAGCAGGGGGTGGGGAGAAATCACTGAAGCTTTCTTT.

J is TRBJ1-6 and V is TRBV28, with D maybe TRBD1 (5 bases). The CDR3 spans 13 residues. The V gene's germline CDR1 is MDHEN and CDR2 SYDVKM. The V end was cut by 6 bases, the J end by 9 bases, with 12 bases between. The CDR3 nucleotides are TGTGCCAGCAGGCCCTCCCAGGGTTCACCCCTCCACTTT. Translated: CASRPSQGSPLHF.

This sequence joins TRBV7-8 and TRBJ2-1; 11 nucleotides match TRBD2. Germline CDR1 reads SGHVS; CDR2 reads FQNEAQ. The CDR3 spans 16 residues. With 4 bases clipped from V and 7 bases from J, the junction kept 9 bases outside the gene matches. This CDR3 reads CASSSISGRAGNEQFF. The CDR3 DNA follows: TGTGCCAGCAGCTCAATTAGCGGGAGGGCGGGGAATGAGCAGTTCTTC.